The sequence of this T cell receptor beta chain was determined in a study of blood T cell repertoires in COVID-19. Looking at the study overall: The cDNA or gDNA used as material had been derived from T cells, B-cell-depleted T cells, or PBMCs.

In germline, CDR1 is SGHNT, CDR2 YYREEE (reference sequence). Trimming removed 0 bases from V and 1 base from J; junction bases left unmatched: 0. The CDR3 has 14 amino acids. Profiling relied on immunoSEQ multiplex PCR, and the TCRdb table lists in-frame clones only, not all of them. The data show 150,000 to 250,000 clones, less than 95% seen once. The receptor was derived from a man aged 30 to 39 with COVID-19, enrolled during active disease. The chain employs TRBV5-4 and TRBJ2-5; 7 nucleotides agree with TRBD2. Material: peripheral blood. This CDR3 reads CASSLAGGQETQYF. As DNA, the CDR3 is TGTGCCAGCAGCTTGGCGGGGGGCCAAGAGACCCAGTACTTC. Combining the CDR3 with reference TRBV5-4 and TRBJ2-5 gives the whole variable domain ETGVTQSPTHLIKTRGQQVTLRCSSQSGHNTVSWYQQALGQGPQFIFQYYREEENGRGNFPPRFSGLQFPNYSSELNVNALELDDSALYLCASSLAGGQETQYFGPGTRLLVL.